These 21 T cell receptor beta chains were sequenced from one sample in a study of T cell clones after liver transplantation. Profiled with immunoSEQ multiplex PCR; TCRdb holds only in-frame clones, not every one. The data hold around 75,000 clones, with around four fifths observed a single time. The specimen comprised CD4+ T cells from blood, sampled around 50 months after liver transplant. These TCRs come from a human patient who received a liver transplant. The T cells may partly be graft donor cells.

The V gene is TRBV6-1, the J gene TRBJ1-6; no firm D call. CDR1 is MNHNS and CDR2 is SASEGT in the germline V gene. V lost 1 base, J lost 0 bases, and 13 bases lay in between. This CDR3 region has 18 residues. CDR3 sequence reads: CASSEGTAKRSYNSPLHF. CDR3 DNA sequence: TGTGCCAGCAGTGAAGGGACTGCCAAACGCTCCTATAATTCACCCCTCCACTTT.

The chain uses TRBV6-6 and TRBJ2-5; 8 nucleotides agree with TRBD2. V shed 5 bases, J shed 1 base, and the junction held 9 bases outside the gene matches. The CDR3 extends over 16 amino acids. Germline V gives CDR1 MNHNY, CDR2 SVGAGI (reference sequence). The CDR3 loop reads CASSLATSVGQETQYF. The CDR3 DNA reads TGTGCCAGCAGTCTAGCGACTAGCGTCGGCCAAGAGACCCAGTACTTC.

The chain couples TRBV7-2 to TRBJ1-3; D not certain. This CDR3 spans 15 amino acids. The V gene's germline CDR1 is SGHTA and CDR2 FQGNSA. The V and J ends lost 1 base and 7 bases respectively, with 14 bases between them. The CDR3: CASSLVLGSSNTIYF. The CDR3 DNA is TGTGCCAGCAGCTTAGTGCTGGGTTCGAGCAACACCATATATTTT.

The gene calls are TRBV5-6 and TRBJ2-2, with TRBD2 identical over 10 bases. This CDR3 is built from 18 residues. The germline CDR1 and CDR2 sequences are SGHDT and YYEEEE. Germline trimming cut 0 bases from V and 2 bases from J; bases unmatched to any gene: 7. In nucleotides, the CDR3 is TGTGCCAGCAGCTTGGTCGGCTCTAGCGGGAGAAACACCGGGGAGCTGTTTTTT. This encodes CASSLVGSSGRNTGELFF.

The chain joins TRBV7-9 to TRBJ2-7; a possible D gene is TRBD1 (6 bases). The CDR3 length is 14 residues. Between the trimmed V and J ends, which lost 1 base and 5 bases, there was a span of 12 bases. In germline, CDR1 is SEHNR, CDR2 FQNEAQ (reference sequence). CDR3 in amino acids: CASSLVQGTHEQYF. Written as DNA, the CDR3 is TGTGCCAGCAGCTTAGTACAGGGTACACACGAGCAGTACTTC.

This clone has a single count. The chain employs TRBV5-1 and TRBJ1-6; D uncertain. CDR1 SGHRS and CDR2 YFSETQ come from the germline V gene. Trimming shortened V by 4 bases and J by 10 bases, and 15 bases separated the two germline ends. This CDR3 region has 14 residues. CDR3 DNA: TGCGCCAGCAGCCCGGAAATGGGGAAATCACCCCTCCACTTT. Translating gives CASSPEMGKSPLHF.

The chain has TRBV14 and TRBJ1-1; no definite D call. Trimming pared 4 bases from V and 6 bases from J, leaving 12 bases between. Germline values: CDR1 SGHDN, CDR2 FVKESK. The CDR3 contains 13 residues. The CDR3 DNA is TGTGCCAGCAGCCTTTCCCGGGTCGCTGAAGCTTTCTTT. Its translation: CASSLSRVAEAFF.

The rearrangement uses TRBV6-5 and TRBJ1-1; D possibly corresponds to TRBD1 (6 bases). The germline V gene has CDR1 MNHEY and CDR2 SVGAGI. The CDR3 spans 13 residues. Trimming shortened V by 2 bases and J by 8 bases, and 12 bases separated the two germline ends. The CDR3 sequence is CASSYTGKIEAFF. The DNA for the CDR3 is TGTGCCAGCAGTTACACAGGGAAAATCGAAGCTTTCTTT.

V and J are TRBV18 and TRBJ2-1; 11 bases agree with TRBD2. After removal of 3 bases from V and 6 bases from J, the junction contained 7 bases not matched to a gene. The length of the CDR3 is 16 residues. Germline assignment: CDR1 KGHSH and CDR2 LQKENI. CDR3 in amino acids: CASSPFTSGSGNEQFF. CDR3 DNA: TGTGCCAGCTCACCCTTTACTAGCGGGAGTGGCAATGAGCAGTTCTTC.

The chain recombines TRBV9 with TRBJ1-2; D gene uncertain. The germline V gene encodes CDR1 SGDLS and CDR2 YYNGEE. The CDR3 covers 15 residues. The V end lost 4 bases, the J end lost 2 bases, and 15 bases lay between the germline ends. CDR3 sequence: CASSRTSTENYGYTF. The CDR3 nucleotides are TGTGCCAGCAGCCGCACCTCGACCGAGAACTATGGCTACACCTTC.

The genes are TRBV21-1 and TRBJ1-5. TRBV21-1 is given as a pseudogene. The CDR3 contains 17 residues. Here the CDR3 DNA reads TGTGCCAGCAGCGTGGAGGGTAAGCAGGGAGGCAATCAGCCCCAGCATTTT. Encoded protein: CASSVEGKQGGNQPQHF.

The chain is built from TRBV11-1 and TRBJ1-2, with D unclear. Trimming stripped 5 bases from V and 2 bases from J, with 15 bases between. CDR3 length equals 15 residues. The germline V gene encodes CDR1 SGHAT and CDR2 FQDESV (reference sequence). The chain's CDR3 is CASSQKGQTNYGYTF. The CDR3 bases are TGTGCCAGCAGCCAGAAGGGCCAGACGAACTATGGCTACACCTTC.

This sequence joins TRBV4-2 and TRBJ1-5, with D perhaps TRBD1 (6 bases). V lost 0 bases and J lost 7, with 10 bases in between. Germline V gene lookup returns CDR1 LGHNA and CDR2 YNFKEQ. This CDR3 has 14 amino acids. As DNA, the CDR3 is TGTGCCAGCAGCCAAGAAGGGGGGGAACAGCCCCAGCATTTT. It translates to CASSQEGGEQPQHF.

J is TRBJ2-1 and V is TRBV5-1, with no clear D. This CDR3 has 13 amino acids. Trimming took off 1 base at V and 6 bases at J, with 8 bases between the two ends. Germline assignment: CDR1 SGHRS and CDR2 YFSETQ. CDR3 sequence: CASSLPLANEQFF. The CDR3 bases are TGCGCCAGCAGCTTGCCTTTAGCCAATGAGCAGTTCTTC.

This clone occurred once. CDR3 DNA sequence: TGTGCCAGCTCACCGGGAGGGGCTTCGGGCGAGCAGTACTTC. Amino acids: CASSPGGASGEQYF. The chain carries TRBV18 and TRBJ2-7, with 7 bases that match TRBD2. Germline CDR1 is KGHSH and CDR2 is LQKENI. V dropped 3 bases and J dropped 6; count of bases not matched to a gene: 8. The CDR3 runs to 14 residues.

The CDR3 DNA sequence: TGCAGTGCAAAGCAGGGTTTAACCCTCCACTTT. Its translation is CSAKQGLTLHF. The chain combines TRBV20-1 with TRBJ1-6; tentatively, D is TRBD1 (5 bases). Germline CDR1 reads DFQATT; CDR2 reads SNEGSKA (reference sequence). The CDR3 contains 11 residues. V was cut by 6 bases and J by 14 bases, with 14 bases left in between.

The chain has TRBV6-5 and TRBJ1-4, with D unclear. Germline V gives CDR1 MNHEY, CDR2 SVGAGI. The CDR3 sequence is 15 residues long. Trimming took 6 bases from V and 7 from J, leaving 18 bases between them. The CDR3 DNA follows: TGTGCCAGCAGCTCCGGACTTGGCCCGGGTGAAAAACTGTTTTTT. This gives the protein CASSSGLGPGEKLFF.

This chain uses TRBV18 with TRBJ2-5; unclear D gene. The V end lost 8 bases, the J end lost 3 bases, and 13 bases lay between the germline ends. CDR3 size: 13 residues. Germline V lookup: CDR1 KGHSH, CDR2 LQKENI. The CDR3 is CASARTREETQYF. The CDR3 nucleotides read TGTGCCAGCGCTAGGACCCGAGAAGAGACCCAGTACTTC.

This clone has a handful of counts. This chain connects TRBV5-4 to TRBJ1-6, with D unresolved. CDR3 length: 13 residues. CDR1 is SGHNT and CDR2 is YYREEE in the germline V gene (reference sequence). V was trimmed by 0 bases and J by 9 bases, leaving 7 bases between them. In nucleotides, the CDR3 is TGTGCCAGCAGCTTGGATAGGGTTTCACCCCTCCACTTT. Translation: CASSLDRVSPLHF. The variable domain in full, with the rest retrieved from reference TRBV5-4 and TRBJ1-6, is ETGVTQSPTHLIKTRGQQVTLRCSSQSGHNTVSWYQQALGQGPQFIFQYYREEENGRGNFPPRFSGLQFPNYSSELNVNALELDDSALYLCASSLDRVSPLHFGNGTRLTVT.

The chain links TRBV7-3 to TRBJ2-7, with a tentative D call TRBD1 (5 bases). The V gene lost 1 base and the J gene lost 5 bases, with 12 bases spanning the gap. The germline CDR1 and CDR2 sequences are SGHTA and FQGTGA. This CDR3 has 14 amino acids. As DNA, the CDR3 is TGTGCCAGCAGCTTAAGGGCAGGGAAAGACGAGCAGTACTTC. Amino acids: CASSLRAGKDEQYF.

The chain is built from TRBV5-1 and TRBJ1-2; tentatively, D is TRBD1 (5 bases). V was shortened by 4 bases and J by 3 bases, with 10 bases between the two germline ends. This CDR3 has 13 residues. The germline gives CDR1 SGHRS, CDR2 YFSETQ. Written as DNA, the CDR3 is TGCGCCAGCAGCGATGACAGCTACTATGGCTACACCTTC. Its translation: CASSDDSYYGYTF. The full variable domain, its missing parts supplied by reference TRBV5-1 and TRBJ1-2, is KAGVTQTPRYLIKTRGQQVTLSCSPISGHRSVSWYQQTPGQGLQFLFEYFSETQRNKGNFPGRFSGRQFSNSRSEMNVSTLELGDSALYLCASSDDSYYGYTFGSGTRLTVV.